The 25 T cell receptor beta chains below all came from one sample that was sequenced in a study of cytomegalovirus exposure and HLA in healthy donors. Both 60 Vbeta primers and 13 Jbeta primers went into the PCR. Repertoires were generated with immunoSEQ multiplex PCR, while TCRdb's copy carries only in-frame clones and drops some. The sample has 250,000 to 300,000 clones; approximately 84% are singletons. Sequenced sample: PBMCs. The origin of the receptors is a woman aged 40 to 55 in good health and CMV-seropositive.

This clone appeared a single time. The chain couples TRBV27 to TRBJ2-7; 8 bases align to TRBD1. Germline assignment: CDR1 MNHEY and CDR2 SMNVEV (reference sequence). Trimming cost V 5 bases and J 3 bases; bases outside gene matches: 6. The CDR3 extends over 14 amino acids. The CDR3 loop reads CASSPGTGGYEQYF. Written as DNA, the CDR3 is TGTGCCAGCAGTCCCGGGACAGGTGGCTACGAGCAGTACTTC.

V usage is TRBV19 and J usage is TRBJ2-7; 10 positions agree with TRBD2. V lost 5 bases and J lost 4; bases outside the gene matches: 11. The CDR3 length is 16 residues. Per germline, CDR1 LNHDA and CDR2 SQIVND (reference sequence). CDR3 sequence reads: CASSSPGLAGEYEQYF. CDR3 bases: TGTGCCAGTAGTTCCCCCGGGCTAGCGGGAGAATACGAGCAGTACTTC.

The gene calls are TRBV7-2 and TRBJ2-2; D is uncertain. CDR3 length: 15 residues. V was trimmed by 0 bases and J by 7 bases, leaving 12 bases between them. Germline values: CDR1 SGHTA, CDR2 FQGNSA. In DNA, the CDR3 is TGTGCCAGCAGCTTAGCCCTCTCTAGTCTCGGGGAGCTGTTTTTT. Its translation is CASSLALSSLGELFF.

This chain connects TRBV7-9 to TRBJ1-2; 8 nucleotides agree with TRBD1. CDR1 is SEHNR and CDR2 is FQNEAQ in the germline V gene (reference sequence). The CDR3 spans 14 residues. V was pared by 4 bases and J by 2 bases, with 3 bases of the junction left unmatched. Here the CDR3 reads CASSSGQGNYGYTF. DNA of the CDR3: TGTGCCAGCAGCTCCGGACAGGGAAACTATGGCTACACCTTC.

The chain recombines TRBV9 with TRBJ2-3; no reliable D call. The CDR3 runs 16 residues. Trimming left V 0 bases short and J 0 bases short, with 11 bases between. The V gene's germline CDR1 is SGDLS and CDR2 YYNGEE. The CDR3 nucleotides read TGTGCCAGCAGCGTAGGACTGGAACCTAGCACAGATACGCAGTATTTT. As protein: CASSVGLEPSTDTQYF.

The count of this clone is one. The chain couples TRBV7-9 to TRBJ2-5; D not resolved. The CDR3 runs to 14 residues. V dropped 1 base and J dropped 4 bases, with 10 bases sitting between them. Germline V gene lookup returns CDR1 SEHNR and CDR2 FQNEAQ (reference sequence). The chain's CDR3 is CASSLGLIGETQYF. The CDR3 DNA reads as TGTGCCAGCAGCTTAGGCCTAATTGGAGAGACCCAGTACTTC. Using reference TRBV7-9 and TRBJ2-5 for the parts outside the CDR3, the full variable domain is DTGVSQNPRHKITKRGQNVTFRCDPISEHNRLYWYRQTLGQGPEFLTYFQNEAQLEKSRLLSDRFSAERPKGSFSTLEIQRTEQGDSAMYLCASSLGLIGETQYFGPGTRLLVL.

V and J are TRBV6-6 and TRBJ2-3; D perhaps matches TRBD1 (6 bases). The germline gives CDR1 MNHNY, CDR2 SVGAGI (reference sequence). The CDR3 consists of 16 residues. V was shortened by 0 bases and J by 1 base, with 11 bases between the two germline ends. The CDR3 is CASSYSDSTGTDTQYF. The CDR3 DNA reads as TGTGCCAGCAGTTACTCGGACAGTACGGGCACAGATACGCAGTATTTT.

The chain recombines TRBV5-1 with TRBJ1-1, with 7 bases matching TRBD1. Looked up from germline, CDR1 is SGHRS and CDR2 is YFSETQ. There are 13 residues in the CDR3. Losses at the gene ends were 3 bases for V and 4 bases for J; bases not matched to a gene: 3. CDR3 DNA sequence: TGCGCCAGCAGCTCGACAGGGAGCACTGAAGCTTTCTTT. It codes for CASSSTGSTEAFF.

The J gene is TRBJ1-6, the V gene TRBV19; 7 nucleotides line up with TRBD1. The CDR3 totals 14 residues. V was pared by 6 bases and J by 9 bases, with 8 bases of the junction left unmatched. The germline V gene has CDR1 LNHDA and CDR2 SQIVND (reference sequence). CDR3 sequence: CASSKQGRFSPLHF. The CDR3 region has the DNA TGTGCCAGTAGCAAACAGGGGAGATTTTCACCCCTCCACTTT.

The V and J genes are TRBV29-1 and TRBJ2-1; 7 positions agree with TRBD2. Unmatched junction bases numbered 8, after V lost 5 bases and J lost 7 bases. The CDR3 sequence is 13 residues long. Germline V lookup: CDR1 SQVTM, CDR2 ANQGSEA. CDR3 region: CSVYREVGNEQFF. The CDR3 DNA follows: TGCAGCGTTTATCGGGAGGTTGGTAATGAGCAGTTCTTC.

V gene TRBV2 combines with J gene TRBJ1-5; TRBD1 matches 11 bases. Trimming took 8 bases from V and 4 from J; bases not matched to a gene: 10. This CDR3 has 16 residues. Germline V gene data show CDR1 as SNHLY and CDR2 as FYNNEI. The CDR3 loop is CASQQGTGGMNQPQHF. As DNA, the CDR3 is TGTGCCAGCCAACAGGGGACAGGGGGAATGAATCAGCCCCAGCATTTT.

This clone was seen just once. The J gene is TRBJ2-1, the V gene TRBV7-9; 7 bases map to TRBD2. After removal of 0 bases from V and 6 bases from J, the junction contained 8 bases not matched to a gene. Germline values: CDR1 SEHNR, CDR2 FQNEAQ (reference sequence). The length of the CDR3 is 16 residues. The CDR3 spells CASSLASGLESNEQFF. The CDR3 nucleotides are TGTGCCAGCAGCTTAGCCTCCGGACTAGAATCCAATGAGCAGTTCTTC. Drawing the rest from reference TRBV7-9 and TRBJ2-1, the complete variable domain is DTGVSQNPRHKITKRGQNVTFRCDPISEHNRLYWYRQTLGQGPEFLTYFQNEAQLEKSRLLSDRFSAERPKGSFSTLEIQRTEQGDSAMYLCASSLASGLESNEQFFGPGTRLTVL.

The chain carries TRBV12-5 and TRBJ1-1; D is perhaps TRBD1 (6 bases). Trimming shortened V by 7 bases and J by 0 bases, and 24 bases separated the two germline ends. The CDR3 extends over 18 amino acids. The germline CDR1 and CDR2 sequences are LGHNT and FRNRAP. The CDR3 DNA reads TGTGCTAGTGCCCCTCGCATGGTCAGGGGATCTATGAACACTGAAGCTTTCTTT. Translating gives CASAPRMVRGSMNTEAFF. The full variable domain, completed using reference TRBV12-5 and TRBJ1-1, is DARVTQTPRHKVTEMGQEVTMRCQPILGHNTVFWYRQTMMQGLELLAYFRNRAPLDDSGMPKDRFSAEMPDATLATLKIQPSEPRDSAVYFCASAPRMVRGSMNTEAFFGQGTRLTVV.

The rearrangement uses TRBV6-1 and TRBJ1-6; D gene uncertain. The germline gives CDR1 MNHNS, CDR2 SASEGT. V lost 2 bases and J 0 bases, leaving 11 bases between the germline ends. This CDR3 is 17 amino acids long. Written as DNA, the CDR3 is TGTGCCAGCAGTGAAATACAGACGAGCTCCTATAATTCACCCCTCCACTTT. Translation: CASSEIQTSSYNSPLHF.

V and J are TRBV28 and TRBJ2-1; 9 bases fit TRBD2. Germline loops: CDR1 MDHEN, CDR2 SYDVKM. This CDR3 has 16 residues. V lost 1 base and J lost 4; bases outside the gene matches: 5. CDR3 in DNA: TGTGCCAGCAGTTTATCGGCTAGCGGGAAGTACAATGAGCAGTTCTTC. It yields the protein CASSLSASGKYNEQFF.

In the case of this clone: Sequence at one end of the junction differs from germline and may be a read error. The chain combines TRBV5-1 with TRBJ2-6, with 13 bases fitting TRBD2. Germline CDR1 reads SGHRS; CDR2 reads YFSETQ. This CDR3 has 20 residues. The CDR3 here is CASSWTGTSGKGAGANGLTF. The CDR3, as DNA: TGCGCCAGCAGCTGGACCGGGACTAGCGGGAAGGGCGCTGGGGCCAACGGCCTGACTTTC.

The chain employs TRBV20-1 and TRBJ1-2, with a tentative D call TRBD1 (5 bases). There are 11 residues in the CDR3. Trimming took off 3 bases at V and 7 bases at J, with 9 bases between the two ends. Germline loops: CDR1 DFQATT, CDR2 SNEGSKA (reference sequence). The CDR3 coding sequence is TGCAGTGCTAGGGGGCTCGGTGGCTACACCTTC. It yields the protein CSARGLGGYTF.

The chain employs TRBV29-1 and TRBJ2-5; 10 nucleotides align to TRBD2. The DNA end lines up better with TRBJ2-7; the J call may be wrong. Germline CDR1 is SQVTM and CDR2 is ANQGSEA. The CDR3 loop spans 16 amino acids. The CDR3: CSVRVGLAVHSYEQYF. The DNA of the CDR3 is TGCAGCGTCCGGGTCGGACTAGCGGTCCACTCCTACGAGCAGTACTTC.

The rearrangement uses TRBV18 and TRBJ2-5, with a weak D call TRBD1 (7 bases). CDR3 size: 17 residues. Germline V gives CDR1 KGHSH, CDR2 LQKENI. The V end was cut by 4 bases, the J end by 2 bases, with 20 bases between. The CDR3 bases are TGTGCCAGCTCACGACGGGACAGTGCCAGCGGGCAAGAGACCCAGTACTTC. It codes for CASSRRDSASGQETQYF. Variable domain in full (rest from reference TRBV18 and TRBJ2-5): NAGVMQNPRHLVRRRGQEARLRCSPMKGHSHVYWYRQLPEEGLKFMVYLQKENIIDESGMPKERFSAEFPKEGPSILRIQQVVRGDSAAYFCASSRRDSASGQETQYFGPGTRLLVL.

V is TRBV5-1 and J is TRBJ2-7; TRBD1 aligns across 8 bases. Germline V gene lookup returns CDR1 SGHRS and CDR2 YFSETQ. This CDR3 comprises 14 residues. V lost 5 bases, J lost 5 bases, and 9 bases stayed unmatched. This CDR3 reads CASRLDRGANEQYF. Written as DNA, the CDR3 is TGCGCCAGCAGACTCGACAGGGGAGCCAACGAGCAGTACTTC.

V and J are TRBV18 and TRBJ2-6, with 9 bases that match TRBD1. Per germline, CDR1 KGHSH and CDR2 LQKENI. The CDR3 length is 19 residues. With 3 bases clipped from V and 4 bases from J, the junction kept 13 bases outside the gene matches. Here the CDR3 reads CASSPTGQGKLTGANVLTF. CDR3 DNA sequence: TGTGCCAGCTCACCTACTGGACAGGGGAAGCTTACGGGGGCCAACGTCCTGACTTTC.

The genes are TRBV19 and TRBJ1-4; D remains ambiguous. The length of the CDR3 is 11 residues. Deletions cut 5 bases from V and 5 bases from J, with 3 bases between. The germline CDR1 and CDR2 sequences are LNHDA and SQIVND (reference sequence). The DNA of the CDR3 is TGTGCCAGTAGTCCGAATGAAAAACTGTTTTTT. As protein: CASSPNEKLFF. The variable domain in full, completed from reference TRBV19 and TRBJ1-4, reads DGGITQSPKYLFRKEGQNVTLSCEQNLNHDAMYWYRQDPGQGLRLIYYSQIVNDFQKGDIAEGYSVSREKKESFPLTVTSAQKNPTAFYLCASSPNEKLFFGSGTQLSVL.

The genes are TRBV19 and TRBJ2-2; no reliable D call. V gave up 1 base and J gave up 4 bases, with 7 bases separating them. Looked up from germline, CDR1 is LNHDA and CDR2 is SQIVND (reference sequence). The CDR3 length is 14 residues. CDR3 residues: CASSIVAFTGELFF. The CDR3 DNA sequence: TGTGCCAGTAGTATAGTGGCTTTCACCGGGGAGCTGTTTTTT.

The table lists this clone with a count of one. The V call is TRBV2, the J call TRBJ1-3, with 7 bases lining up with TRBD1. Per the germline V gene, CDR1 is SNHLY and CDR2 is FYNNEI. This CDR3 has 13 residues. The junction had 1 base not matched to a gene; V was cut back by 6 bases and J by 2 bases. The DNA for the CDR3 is TGTGCCAGCAGGGGGACAGCTGGAAACACCATATATTTT. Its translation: CASRGTAGNTIYF.

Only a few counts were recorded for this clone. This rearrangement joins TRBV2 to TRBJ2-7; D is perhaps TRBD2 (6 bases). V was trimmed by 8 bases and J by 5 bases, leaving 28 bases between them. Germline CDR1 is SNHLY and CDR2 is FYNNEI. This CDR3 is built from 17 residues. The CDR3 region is CASGVERQRAKGNEQYF. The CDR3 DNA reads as TGTGCCAGCGGTGTGGAGAGGCAGCGGGCTAAGGGGAACGAGCAGTACTTC.